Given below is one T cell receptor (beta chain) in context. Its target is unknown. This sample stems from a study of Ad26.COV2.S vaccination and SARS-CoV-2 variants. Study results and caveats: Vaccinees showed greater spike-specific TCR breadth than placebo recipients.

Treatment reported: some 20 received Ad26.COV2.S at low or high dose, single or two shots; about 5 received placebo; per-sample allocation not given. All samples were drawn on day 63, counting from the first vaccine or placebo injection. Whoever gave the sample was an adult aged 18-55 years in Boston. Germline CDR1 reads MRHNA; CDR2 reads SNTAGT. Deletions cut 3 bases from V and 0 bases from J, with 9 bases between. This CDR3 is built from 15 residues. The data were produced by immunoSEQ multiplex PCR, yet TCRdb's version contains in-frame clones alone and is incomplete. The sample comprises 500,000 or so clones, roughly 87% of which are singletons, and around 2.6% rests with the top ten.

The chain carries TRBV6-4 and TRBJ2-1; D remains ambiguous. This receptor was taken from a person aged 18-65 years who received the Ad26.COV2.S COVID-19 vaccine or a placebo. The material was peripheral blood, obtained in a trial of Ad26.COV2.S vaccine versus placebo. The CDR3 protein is CASSESLSSYNEQFF. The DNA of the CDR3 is TGTGCCAGCAGTGAGTCTCTCAGCTCCTACAATGAGCAGTTCTTC.